The count of the clone carrying this T cell receptor beta chain is one. Its antigen remains unidentified. CDR1 KGHSH and CDR2 LQKENI come from the germline V gene. The CDR3 contains 18 residues. The V gene end was trimmed by 3 bases and the J gene end by 6 bases; junction bases not matched to a gene: 17. The data were taken from a study of shared clonotypes between healthy human individuals. Findings and caveats of the study: Compared with clonotypes that all four donors shared, non-shared clonotypes had lower generation probabilities.

The data were produced by immunoSEQ multiplex PCR, yet TCRdb's version contains in-frame clones alone and is incomplete. The data contain 1.4 million or so clones, around 98.5% of them singletons. Sequencing was carried out using naive CD4+ T cells sorted from blood. This sample's subset: CD45RA+ positively selected. This TCR was sampled from a man younger than 45 in good health. This chain links TRBV18 with TRBJ1-3, with 7 bases lining up with TRBD1. CDR3 bases: TGTGCCAGCTCACCGCGCGATTTACCGGGACAGCAAGAAAACACCATATATTTT. Its translation is CASSPRDLPGQQENTIYF.